These 15 T cell receptor beta chains came from one sample sequenced in a study of post-analysis software for immune sequencing data. General study points: Included in a set of roughly five TRBV segments more frequent in patients than controls were TRBV5-6, TRBV5-1 and TRBV20-1.

These TCRs' antigens remain unknown. The authors incorporated unique molecular identifiers into the TCR beta cDNA libraries. MiXCR was run by TCRdb on the PCR reads, yielding one entry per CDR3 protein. The sample shows 820,000 or so distinct CDR3 sequences, roughly half of them seen only once. The sequencing input was blood. The receptors here all came from a girl aged 5 to 17 with multiple sclerosis.

This chain uses TRBV20-1 with TRBJ1-2, with a weak D call TRBD1 (6 bases). The V end lost 2 bases, the J end lost 2 bases, and 12 bases lay between the germline ends. CDR3 size: 14 residues. Per germline, CDR1 DFQATT and CDR2 SNEGSKA (reference sequence). CDR3 bases: TGCAGTGCTAGATGGGCCCAGGGGAACTATGGCTACACCTTC. It codes for CSARWAQGNYGYTF.

This clonotype has just a few counts. J is TRBJ2-4 and V is TRBV6-5, with 10 bases aligning to TRBD2. The DNA end favors TRBJ2-7, so the J call may be wrong. There are 16 residues in the CDR3. The germline CDR1 and CDR2 sequences are MNHEY and SVGAGI. The CDR3 sequence is CASSYPGASGSYEQYF. CDR3 DNA sequence: TGTGCCAGCAGTTACCCAGGTGCTAGCGGGAGCTACGAGCAGTACTTC.

The chain employs TRBV7-2 and TRBJ2-1; 9 nucleotides agree with TRBD2. Germline V lookup: CDR1 SGHTA, CDR2 FQGNSA. The CDR3 spans 15 residues. V lost 3 bases, J lost 7 bases, and 7 bases stayed unmatched. The CDR3: CASSFRSGSRNEQFF. Here the CDR3 DNA reads TGTGCCAGCAGCTTCCGTAGCGGGAGCCGGAATGAGCAGTTCTTC. Together with reference TRBV7-2 and TRBJ2-1, the CDR3 gives the full variable domain: GAGVSQSPSNKVTEKGKDVELRCDPISGHTALYWYRQSLGQGLEFLIYFQGNSAPDKSGLPSDRFSAERTGGSVSTLTIQRTQQEDSAVYLCASSFRSGSRNEQFFGPGTRLTVL.

A few counts support this clonotype. The V and J genes are TRBV29-1 and TRBJ2-1; 7 bases agree with TRBD2. CDR1 is SQVTM, CDR2 ANQGSEA, per germline. The CDR3 has 14 residues. Unmatched junction bases numbered 6, after V lost 7 bases and J lost 0 bases. Here the CDR3 reads CSARERGSYNEQFF. The CDR3 DNA sequence: TGCAGCGCCCGCGAGCGGGGCTCCTACAATGAGCAGTTCTTC.

This chain uses TRBV7-3 with TRBJ2-1; no reliable D call. V shed 2 bases and J shed 8 bases, with 10 bases lying between them. The CDR3 sequence is 13 residues long. Germline V lookup: CDR1 SGHTA, CDR2 FQGTGA. CDR3 DNA sequence: TGTGCCAGCAGCTTAGGTACGAACTATGAGCAGTTCTTC. Translation gives CASSLGTNYEQFF.

This rearrangement joins TRBV20-1 to TRBJ1-5, with D tentatively TRBD1 (6 bases). Germline CDR1 reads DFQATT; CDR2 reads SNEGSKA (reference sequence). Trimming removed 6 bases from V and 7 bases from J, with 25 bases in between. The CDR3 runs to 16 residues. The CDR3 loop reads CSAPPNGTTGAQPQHF. In DNA, the CDR3 is TGCAGTGCCCCCCCCAACGGGACCACGGGGGCGCAGCCCCAGCATTTT.

There are a few counts of this clonotype. The rearrangement joins TRBV6-5 to TRBJ2-5; 7 positions agree with TRBD2. The CDR3 contains 16 residues. Germline V lookup: CDR1 MNHEY, CDR2 SVGAGI. V dropped 6 bases and J dropped 0; count of bases not matched to a gene: 10. CDR3 sequence (DNA): TGTGCCAGCAGCTTCCGACTAGCAGGGTACCAAGAGACCCAGTACTTC. It specifies CASSFRLAGYQETQYF.

This chain joins TRBV20-1 and TRBJ1-1; D remains ambiguous. Trimming shortened V by 3 bases and J by 2 bases, and 10 bases separated the two germline ends. The CDR3 sequence is 13 residues long. Germline lookup yields CDR1 DFQATT and CDR2 SNEGSKA (reference sequence). CDR3 sequence (DNA): TGCAGTGCTAGGAGGTCAATAAACACTGAAGCTTTCTTT. Translation: CSARRSINTEAFF.

This chain joins TRBV20-1 and TRBJ2-4; D ambiguous. In germline, CDR1 is DFQATT, CDR2 SNEGSKA (reference sequence). This CDR3 has 13 amino acids. Trimming shortened V by 6 bases and J by 0 bases, and 9 bases separated the two germline ends. CDR3 nucleotide sequence: TGCAGTGCAAGGCCCTTAGCCAAAAACATTCAGTACTTC. This sequence encodes CSARPLAKNIQYF.

This clonotype was observed once. The rearrangement links TRBV29-1 to TRBJ2-1; 11 bases agree with TRBD2. The CDR3 is made up of 19 amino acids. Germline V gene sequence: CDR1 SQVTM, CDR2 ANQGSEA. V shed 0 bases and J 5 bases; nucleotides not matched to a gene: 15. The CDR3 DNA reads TGCAGCGTTGAAGATCCTGAAACTAGCGGGGGTCGGGGGAACAATGAGCAGTTCTTC. This sequence encodes CSVEDPETSGGRGNNEQFF.

V gene TRBV27 combines with J gene TRBJ2-1, with 7 bases lining up with TRBD1. The V segment lost 0 bases and the J segment 9 bases; nucleotides outside the gene matches: 11. CDR1 is MNHEY, CDR2 SMNVEV, per germline (reference sequence). This CDR3 comprises 16 residues. The CDR3 region is CASSLSRNRGRGEQFF. In DNA form, the CDR3 reads TGTGCCAGCAGTTTATCCAGGAACAGGGGTCGCGGTGAGCAGTTCTTC.

With respect to this clonotype: A read error may account for a junction end that differs from germline. This chain joins TRBV20-1 and TRBJ2-3, with 9 bases lining up with TRBD2. The CDR3 consists of 14 residues. Germline CDR1 is DFQATT and CDR2 is SNEGSKA (reference sequence). The CDR3 DNA sequence: TGCGGTGCTAGTTTAGCGGGAGTGAGAGATACGCAGTATTTT. Residues: CGASLAGVRDTQYF.

The gene calls are TRBV7-9 and TRBJ1-2, with 7 positions matching TRBD1. Germline V gene data show CDR1 as SEHNR and CDR2 as FQNEAQ (reference sequence). The CDR3 is made up of 15 amino acids. The ends lost 3 bases at V and 3 bases at J; junction bases unmatched: 7. The CDR3 spells CASSFWDSRDYGYTF. Written as DNA, the CDR3 is TGTGCCAGCAGCTTCTGGGACAGTCGCGACTATGGCTACACCTTC.

This clonotype was observed many times. The rearrangement uses TRBV6-5 and TRBJ2-7, with a possible D match to TRBD1 (5 bases). With 2 bases removed from V and 0 bases from J, the gap between germline ends came to 5 bases. The V gene's germline CDR1 is MNHEY and CDR2 SVGAGI. CDR3 length: 13 amino acids. The CDR3 bases are TGTGCCAGCAGTTACGACAGCTCCTACGAGCAGTACTTC. Translation gives CASSYDSSYEQYF.

The rearrangement uses TRBV5-1 and TRBJ2-3; tentatively, D is TRBD2 (5 bases). There are 15 residues in the CDR3. Trimming pared 2 bases from V and 0 bases from J, leaving 10 bases between. Germline CDR1 SGHRS, CDR2 YFSETQ. CDR3 in amino acids: CASSFGEISTDTQYF. CDR3 DNA: TGCGCCAGCAGCTTCGGGGAGATAAGCACAGATACGCAGTATTTT.